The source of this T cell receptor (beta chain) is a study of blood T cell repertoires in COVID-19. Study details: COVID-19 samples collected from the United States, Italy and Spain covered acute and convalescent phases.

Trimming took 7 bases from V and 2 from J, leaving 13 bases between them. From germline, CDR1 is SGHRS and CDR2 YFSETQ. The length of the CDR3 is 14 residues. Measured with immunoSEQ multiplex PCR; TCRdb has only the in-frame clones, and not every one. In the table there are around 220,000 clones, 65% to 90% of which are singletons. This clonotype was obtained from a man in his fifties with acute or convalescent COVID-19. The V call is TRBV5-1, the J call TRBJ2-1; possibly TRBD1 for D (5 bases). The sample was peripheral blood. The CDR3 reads CASVPQGPYNEQFF. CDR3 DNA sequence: TGCGCCAGCGTGCCTCAGGGCCCCTACAATGAGCAGTTCTTC.